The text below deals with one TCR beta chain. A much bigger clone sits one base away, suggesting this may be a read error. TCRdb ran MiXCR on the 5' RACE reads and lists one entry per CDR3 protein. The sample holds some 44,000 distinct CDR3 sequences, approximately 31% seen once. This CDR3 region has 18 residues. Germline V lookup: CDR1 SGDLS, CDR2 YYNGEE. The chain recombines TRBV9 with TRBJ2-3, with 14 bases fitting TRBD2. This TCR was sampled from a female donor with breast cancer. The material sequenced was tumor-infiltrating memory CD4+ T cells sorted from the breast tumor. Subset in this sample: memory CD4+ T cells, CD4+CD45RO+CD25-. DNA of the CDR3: TGTACCAGCAGCGCCGGGACTAGCGGGAGATCGGGCACAGATACGCAGTATTTT. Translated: CTSSAGTSGRSGTDTQYF.